The source of this T cell receptor (beta chain) is a study of regulatory T cells in long-lasting Graves disease (dated by TCRdb to the early 2020s). With regard to the full study: Persistent Graves' disease meant more than 5 years of antithyroid drug treatment with TSH receptor autoantibodies that stayed positive. Peripheral blood TCR sequencing and RNA sequencing compared persistent Graves' disease patients with newly diagnosed Graves' disease patients. The study was conducted in China and was registered as a clinical trial. A total of around 35 samples were covered by TCR sequencing, comprising approximately 13 persistent and some 20 newly diagnosed Graves' disease patients. Antithyroid drugs had been taken for approximately ten years on average by persistent Graves' disease patients in the clinical cohort. General conclusions and limits of the study: As a limitation, the authors acknowledged that the small sample size may reduce accuracy. The study examined only peripheral blood because the primary lesion, thyroid tissue, could not be accessed. Compared with newly diagnosed patients, patients with persistent Graves' disease had lower TCR Shannon entropy and fewer highly expanded clones, which suggests clonal expansion. More public clonotypes were shared among persistent patients (under 3,000) than among newly diagnosed patients (966). Sequencing and analysis were limited to the TCR beta chain. Persistent disease showed preferential use of TRBV28, TRBJ1-2 and TRBJ2-5, whereas newly diagnosed disease favored TRBV20-1 and TRBJ2-1.

At the junction V is shortened by 5 bases and J by 4 bases, with 10 bases in between. The CDR3 goes from the cysteine to the phenylalanine over 14 residues. Only the CDR3 DNA is retained, 42 bases long and in frame from the first base. Per the germline V gene, KGHDR is the CDR1 and SFDVKD is the CDR2. On this clonotype itself: Its recognized antigen is unknown. A clone one base away is much larger, so this may be a read error.

The library was built by means of multiplex PCR. For sequencing, an Illumina HiSeq 4000 was employed. TCR beta libraries were built with iRepertoire HTBI primers and Arm-PCR amplification of CDR3 regions. Before sequencing, the PCR products underwent gel purification. The original methods were these. Gene usage analysis of CDR3 amino acid clonotypes relied on the 60 or so TRBV and about 15 TRBJ segments identified across samples. COPE and FqMerger were used to merge filtered high-quality paired reads into contigs. BLAST was used to align contigs to the IMGT TRBV, TRBD and TRBJ reference genes, and CDR3 was defined following IMGT. Any clonotype with a frequency above 0.1% was counted as a highly expanded clone. Shannon entropy was used to measure repertoire diversity, and the Gini coefficient was used to measure V-J evenness. Public clonotypes were defined as clonotypes shared by more than one individual. TCRdb ran its own pipeline on the public reads, namely fastp trimming at Q25 and MiXCR clone calling, and kept in-frame beta chains. Every distinct CDR3 protein forms one entry, paired with its most common genes and DNA. These V and J calls originate from TCRdb's pipeline instead of the authors' own analysis. The sample includes hundreds of thousands of distinct CDR3 sequences, with about 32% observed a single time. The ten largest clones capture 40% to 50% of the sample.

The time point label here, explained by the study, means: persistent/refractory GD, antithyroid drugs over 5 years with positive TRAb. For both TCR sequencing and RNA sequencing, RNA was extracted from PBMCs in TRIzol. The diagnosis of Graves' disease was made according to American Thyroid Association guidelines. Patients were recruited from an endocrinology department in Xi'an, China. Each patient gave 8.5 to 9.5 milliliters of peripheral blood, collected in an EDTA anticoagulant tube. Ficoll Paque Plus density gradient separation was used to isolate PBMCs, and no additional T cell sorting was done. An Agilent 2100 Bioanalyzer and agarose gel were used to assess RNA quality, and a NanoDrop 2000 was used to measure RNA concentration.

The chain is assembled from TRBV24-1 and TRBJ2-2, with no confident D gene call. Specimen: peripheral blood mononuclear cells (PBMCs), collected when the disease was refractory, from a patient treated with antithyroid drugs. This clonotype was obtained from a female donor with Graves disease. The sequence in DNA is TGTGCCACCAGTGCTTGGGGTCGCACCGGGGAGCTGTTTTTT. This sequence encodes CATSAWGRTGELFF.